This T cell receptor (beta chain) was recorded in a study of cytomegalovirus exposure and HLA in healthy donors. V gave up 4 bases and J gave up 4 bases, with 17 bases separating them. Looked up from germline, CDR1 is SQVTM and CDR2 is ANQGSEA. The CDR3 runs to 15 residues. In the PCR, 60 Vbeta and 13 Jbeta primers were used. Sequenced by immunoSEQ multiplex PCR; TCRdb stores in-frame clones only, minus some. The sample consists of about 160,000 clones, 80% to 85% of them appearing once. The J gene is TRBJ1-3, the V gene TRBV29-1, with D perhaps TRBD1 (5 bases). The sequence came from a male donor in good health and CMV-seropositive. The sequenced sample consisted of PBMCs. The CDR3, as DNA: TGCAGCGTTGTCTTACCAGGACATTGGGGAAACACCATATATTTT. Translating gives CSVVLPGHWGNTIYF.